This is a list of T cell receptor beta chains from one sample in a study of T-cell reconstitution after alpha-beta-depleted transplantation in children. TCRdb reprocessed the PCR reads with MiXCR, giving one entry per CDR3 protein. Of 600,000 to 700,000 distinct CDR3 sequences in the sample, roughly 13% were seen once. The input for sequencing was PBMCs, taken before TCRalphabeta/CD19-depleted stem cell transplant. Source of these receptors: a girl aged 2 to 9 with congenital amegakaryocytic thrombocytopenia, due to receive a stem cell transplant. Both conserved end residues are part of each CDR3. The order of the fields is V gene, J gene, clone size, D gene, CDR3 protein, CDR3 DNA. D genes are given only for firm matches. Rows give clone size only sometimes, using once, few, many, or a class for an expanded clone.

>TRBV6-1|TRBJ2-2|many|-
CASSRFGELFF
TGTGCCAGCAGTCGGTTCGGGGAGCTGTTTTTT
>TRBV10-2|TRBJ2-2|many|-
CASGEGTGELFF
TGCGCCAGCGGAGAGGGGACCGGGGAGCTGTTTTTT
>TRBV7-2|TRBJ2-1|many|-
CASSFHLPRNEQFF
TGTGCCAGCAGCTTTCATTTGCCCCGCAATGAGCAGTTCTTC
>TRBV12-3/TRBV12-4|TRBJ2-5|many|TRBD2
CASSLREGRETQYF
TGTGCCAGCAGTTTGAGGGAGGGGAGAGAGACCCAGTACTTC
>TRBV6-5|TRBJ2-1|-|TRBD2
CASSYTEVTSGNRYNEQFF
TGTGCCAGCAGTTATACGGAGGTGACTAGCGGGAATCGGTACAATGAGCAGTTCTTC
>TRBV6-4|TRBJ2-1|-|-
CASSEDSASYNEQFF
TGTGCCAGCAGTGAGGACAGTGCCTCCTACAATGAGCAGTTCTTC
>TRBV20-1|TRBJ2-3|many|-
CSARGRPSTDTQYF
TGCAGTGCTAGAGGGCGACCTAGCACAGATACGCAGTATTTT
>TRBV20-1|TRBJ2-3|few|-
CSARDNGAADRTQYF
TGCAGTGCTAGAGATAACGGAGCTGCTGATCGTACGCAGTATTTT
>TRBV20-1|TRBJ2-1|-|-
CSARGTDRIVRREQFF
TGCAGTGCTAGAGGGACAGACAGAATAGTCCGCCGTGAGCAGTTCTTC
>TRBV5-5|TRBJ1-1|-|-
CASSSWTPTMNTEAFF
TGTGCCAGCAGCTCCTGGACACCGACCATGAACACTGAAGCTTTCTTT
>TRBV18|TRBJ2-7|-|-
CASSRSMGYEQYF
TGTGCCAGCTCACGCTCAATGGGCTACGAGCAGTACTTC
>TRBV20-1|TRBJ2-6|many|-
CSARAPGTGANVLTF
TGCAGTGCTAGGGCCCCAGGGACTGGGGCCAACGTCCTGACTTTC
>TRBV12-3/TRBV12-4|TRBJ2-7|many|TRBD1
CASRQGPWEQYF
TGTGCCAGTAGACAGGGTCCGTGGGAGCAGTACTTC
>TRBV6-1|TRBJ1-2|many|TRBD1
CASRWTGGYGYTF
TGTGCCAGCAGATGGACAGGGGGCTATGGCTACACCTTC
>TRBV20-1|TRBJ2-2|few|TRBD2
CSARGTSRANTGELFF
TGCAGTGCTAGAGGGACTAGCCGGGCGAACACCGGGGAGCTGTTTTTT
>TRBV14|TRBJ2-7|few|-
CASSQRLSGTVDFYEQYF
TGTGCCAGCAGCCAGCGACTCAGCGGGACAGTGGATTTCTACGAGCAGTACTTC
>TRBV28|TRBJ1-1|many|TRBD1
CASSPPTGLNTEAFF
TGTGCCAGCAGTCCCCCGACAGGGCTGAACACTGAAGCTTTCTTT
>TRBV29-1|TRBJ1-2|many|-
CSVSQPNYGYTF
TGCAGCGTTTCACAGCCTAACTATGGCTACACCTTC
>TRBV27|TRBJ2-7|many|-
CAGYEQYF
TGTGCCGGGTACGAGCAGTACTTC
>TRBV3-1|TRBJ1-5|-|-
CASSAGPTGHQPQHF
TGTGCCAGCAGCGCCGGGCCGACCGGGCATCAGCCCCAGCATTTT
>TRBV5-1|TRBJ2-1|many|-
CASSLVAGSVNEQFF
TGCGCCAGCAGCTTGGTGGCAGGGTCCGTGAATGAGCAGTTCTTC
>TRBV12-3/TRBV12-4|TRBJ2-5|-|-
CASSFGGDPRETQYF
TGTGCCAGCAGTTTTGGTGGGGACCCGAGGGAGACCCAGTACTTC
>TRBV4-2|TRBJ1-5|many|-
CASSQELVGINQPQHF
TGTGCCAGCAGCCAAGAATTGGTCGGTATCAATCAGCCCCAGCATTTT
>TRBV3-1|TRBJ2-7|few|-
CASSLLQGEQYF
TGTGCCAGCAGCCTCCTACAGGGCGAGCAGTACTTC
>TRBV12-3/TRBV12-4|TRBJ2-7|few|-
CASSAPRDIYEQYF
TGTGCCAGCAGTGCCCCCCGGGACATCTACGAGCAGTACTTC
>TRBV12-3/TRBV12-4|TRBJ2-6|few|-
CGSRLGSGANVLTF
TGTGGGTCCAGGCTAGGCTCTGGGGCCAACGTCCTGACTTTC
>TRBV20-1|TRBJ1-1|-|-
CSARVWGTEAFF
TGCAGTGCTAGAGTCTGGGGCACTGAAGCTTTCTTT
>TRBV10-2|TRBJ2-1|many|-
CASSVRLGVFNEQFF
TGCGCCAGCAGTGTACGACTGGGCGTCTTCAATGAGCAGTTCTTC
>TRBV11-2|TRBJ2-1|few|TRBD2
CASSYGAGGNNEQFF
TGTGCCAGCAGCTATGGAGCGGGAGGGAACAATGAGCAGTTCTTC
>TRBV28|TRBJ1-5|-|-
CASTLGQNNQPQHF
TGTGCCAGCACCCTCGGACAGAACAATCAGCCCCAGCATTTT
>TRBV15|TRBJ2-2|few|-
CATSLGLDRAGELFF
TGTGCCACCAGCCTCGGGCTAGATCGTGCCGGGGAGCTGTTTTTT